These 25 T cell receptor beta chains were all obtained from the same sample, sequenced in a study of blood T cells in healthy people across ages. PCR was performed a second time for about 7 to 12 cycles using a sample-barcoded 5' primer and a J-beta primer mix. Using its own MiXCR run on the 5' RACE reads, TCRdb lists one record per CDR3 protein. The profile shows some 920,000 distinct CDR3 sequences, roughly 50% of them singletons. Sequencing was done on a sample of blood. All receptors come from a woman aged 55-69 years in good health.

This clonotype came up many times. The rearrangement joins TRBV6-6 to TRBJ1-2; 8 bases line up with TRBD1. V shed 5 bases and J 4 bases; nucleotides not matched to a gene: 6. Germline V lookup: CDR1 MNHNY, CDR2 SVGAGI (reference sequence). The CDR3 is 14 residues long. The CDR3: CASSMTGEVYGYTF. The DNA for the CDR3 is TGTGCCAGCAGTATGACAGGGGAGGTCTATGGCTACACCTTC.

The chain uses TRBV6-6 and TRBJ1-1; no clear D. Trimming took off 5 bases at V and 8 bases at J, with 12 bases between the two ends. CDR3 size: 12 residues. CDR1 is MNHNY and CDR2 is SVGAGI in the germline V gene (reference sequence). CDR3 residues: CASSQKVFEAFF. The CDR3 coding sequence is TGTGCCAGCAGTCAAAAAGTCTTCGAAGCTTTCTTT.

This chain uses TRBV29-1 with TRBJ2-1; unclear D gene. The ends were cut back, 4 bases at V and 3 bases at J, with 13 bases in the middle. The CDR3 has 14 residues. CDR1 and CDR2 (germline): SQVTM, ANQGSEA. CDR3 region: CSVGGRPFYNEQFF. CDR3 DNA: TGCAGCGTTGGAGGCCGCCCCTTCTACAATGAGCAGTTCTTC.

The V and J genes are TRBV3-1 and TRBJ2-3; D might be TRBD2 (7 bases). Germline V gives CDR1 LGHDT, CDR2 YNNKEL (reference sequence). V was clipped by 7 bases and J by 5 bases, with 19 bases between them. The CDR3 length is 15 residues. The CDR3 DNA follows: TGTGCCAGCAAGTCCCGGGGGGCGCCGGGAGATACGCAGTATTTT. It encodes CASKSRGAPGDTQYF.

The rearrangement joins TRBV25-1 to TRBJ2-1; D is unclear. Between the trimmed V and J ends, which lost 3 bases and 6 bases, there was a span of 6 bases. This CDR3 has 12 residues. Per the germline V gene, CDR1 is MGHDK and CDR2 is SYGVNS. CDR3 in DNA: TGTGCCAGCAGTGATAGGGTCAATGAGCAGTTCTTC. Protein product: CASSDRVNEQFF.

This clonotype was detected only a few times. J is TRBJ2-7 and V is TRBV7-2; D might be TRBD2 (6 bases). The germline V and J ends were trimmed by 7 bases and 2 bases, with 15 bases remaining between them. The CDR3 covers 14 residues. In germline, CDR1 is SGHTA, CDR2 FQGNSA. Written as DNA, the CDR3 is TGTGCCAGCACCCCTGAGCGGGCCCCCTACGAGCAGTACTTC. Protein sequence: CASTPERAPYEQYF.

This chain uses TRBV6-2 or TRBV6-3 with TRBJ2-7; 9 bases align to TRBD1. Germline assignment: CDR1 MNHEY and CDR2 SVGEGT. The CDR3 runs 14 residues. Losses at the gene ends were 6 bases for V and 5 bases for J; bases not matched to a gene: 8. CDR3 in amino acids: CASSRNRGHDEQYF. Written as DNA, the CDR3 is TGTGCCAGCAGCCGAAACAGGGGGCACGACGAGCAGTACTTC.

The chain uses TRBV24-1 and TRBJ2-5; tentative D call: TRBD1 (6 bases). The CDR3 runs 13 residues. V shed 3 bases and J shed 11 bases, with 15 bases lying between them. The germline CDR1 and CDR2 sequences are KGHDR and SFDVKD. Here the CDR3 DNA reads TGTGCCACCAGTGATCCTCCAGGGGATGAGCAGTACTTC. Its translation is CATSDPPGDEQYF.

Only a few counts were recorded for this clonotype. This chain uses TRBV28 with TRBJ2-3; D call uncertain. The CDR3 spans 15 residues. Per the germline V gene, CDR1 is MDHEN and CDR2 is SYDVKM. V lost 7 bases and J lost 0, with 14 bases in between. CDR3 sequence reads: CASNTVESSTDTQYF. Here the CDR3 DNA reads TGTGCCAGCAACACAGTTGAAAGCAGCACAGATACGCAGTATTTT.

CDR3 coding DNA: TGCAGTGTAAATCGCCAGACGGGGGGGAATGAGCAGTTCTTC. Its protein is CSVNRQTGGNEQFF. The V call is TRBV20-1, the J call TRBJ2-1; 8 nucleotides align to TRBD2. In germline, CDR1 is DFQATT, CDR2 SNEGSKA (reference sequence). V shed 7 bases, J shed 7 bases, and the junction held 12 bases outside the gene matches. CDR3 length equals 14 residues.

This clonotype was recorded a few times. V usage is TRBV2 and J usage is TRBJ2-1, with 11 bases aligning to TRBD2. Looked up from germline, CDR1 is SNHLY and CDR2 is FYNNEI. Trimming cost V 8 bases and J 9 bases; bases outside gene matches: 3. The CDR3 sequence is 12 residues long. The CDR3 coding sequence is TGTGCCAGCTTTCTAGCGGGGGGTGAGCAGTTCTTC. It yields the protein CASFLAGGEQFF.

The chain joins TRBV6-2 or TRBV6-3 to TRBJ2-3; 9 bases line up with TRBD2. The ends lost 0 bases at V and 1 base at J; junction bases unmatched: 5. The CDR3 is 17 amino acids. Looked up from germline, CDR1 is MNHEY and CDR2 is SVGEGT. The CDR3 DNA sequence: TGTGCCAGCAGTTACTCGTTACCTAGCGGGGGCACAGATACGCAGTATTTT. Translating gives CASSYSLPSGGTDTQYF.

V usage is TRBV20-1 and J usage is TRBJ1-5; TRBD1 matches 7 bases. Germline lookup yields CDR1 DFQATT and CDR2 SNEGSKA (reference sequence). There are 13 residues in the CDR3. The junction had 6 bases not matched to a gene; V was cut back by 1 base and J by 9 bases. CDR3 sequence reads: CSARGDSWWPQHF. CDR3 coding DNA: TGCAGTGCTAGAGGGGACAGCTGGTGGCCCCAGCATTTT.

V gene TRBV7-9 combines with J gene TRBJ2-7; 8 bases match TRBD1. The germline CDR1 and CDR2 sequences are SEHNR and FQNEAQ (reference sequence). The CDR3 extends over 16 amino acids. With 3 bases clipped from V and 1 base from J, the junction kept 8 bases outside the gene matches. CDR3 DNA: TGTGCCAGCAGCTTCGGGACAGGCCAGGGATCCTACGAGCAGTACTTC. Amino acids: CASSFGTGQGSYEQYF.

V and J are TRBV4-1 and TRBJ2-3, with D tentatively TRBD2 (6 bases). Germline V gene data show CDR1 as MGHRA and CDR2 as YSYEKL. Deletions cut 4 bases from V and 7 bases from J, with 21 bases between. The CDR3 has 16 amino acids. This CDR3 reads CASSLPWAIRGNTQYF. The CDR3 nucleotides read TGCGCCAGCAGCCTCCCTTGGGCGATCCGGGGGAATACGCAGTATTTT.

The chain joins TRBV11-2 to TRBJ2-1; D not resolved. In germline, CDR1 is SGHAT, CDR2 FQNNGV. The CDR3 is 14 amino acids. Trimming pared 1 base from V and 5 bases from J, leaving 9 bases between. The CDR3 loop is CASSLVAFHNEQFF. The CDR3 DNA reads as TGTGCCAGCAGCTTAGTTGCCTTCCACAATGAGCAGTTCTTC.

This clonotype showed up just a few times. The CDR3 DNA follows: TGTGCCAGCGCCATAGCGAACACAGATACGCAGTATTTT. This codes for CASAIANTDTQYF. The rearrangement links TRBV7-9 to TRBJ2-3; a weak D match, TRBD2 (5 bases). V lost 8 bases to trimming and J lost 2 bases, with 11 bases between them. The CDR3 length is 13 residues. Germline V lookup: CDR1 SEHNR, CDR2 FQNEAQ (reference sequence).

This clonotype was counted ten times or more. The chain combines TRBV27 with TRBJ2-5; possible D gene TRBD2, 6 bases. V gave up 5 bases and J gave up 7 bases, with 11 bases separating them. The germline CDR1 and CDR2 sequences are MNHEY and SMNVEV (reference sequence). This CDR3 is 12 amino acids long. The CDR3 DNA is TGTGCCAGCAGTCCCGGAGCGGGGACCCAGTACTTC. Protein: CASSPGAGTQYF.

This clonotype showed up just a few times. CDR3 nucleotide sequence: TGCAGTGCCTTCCGGGAGGACGGCGTAGCCAAAAACATTCAGTACTTC. Amino acids: CSAFREDGVAKNIQYF. This sequence joins TRBV20-1 and TRBJ2-4, with 7 bases lining up with TRBD2. The CDR3 loop spans 16 amino acids. Looked up from germline, CDR1 is DFQATT and CDR2 is SNEGSKA (reference sequence). Unmatched junction bases numbered 11, after V lost 6 bases and J lost 0 bases.

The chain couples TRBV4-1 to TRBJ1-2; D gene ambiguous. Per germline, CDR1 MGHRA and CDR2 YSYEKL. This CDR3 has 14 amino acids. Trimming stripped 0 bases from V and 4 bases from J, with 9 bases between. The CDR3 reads CASSQDSPIYGYTF. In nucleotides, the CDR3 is TGCGCCAGCAGCCAAGATAGTCCAATCTATGGCTACACCTTC.

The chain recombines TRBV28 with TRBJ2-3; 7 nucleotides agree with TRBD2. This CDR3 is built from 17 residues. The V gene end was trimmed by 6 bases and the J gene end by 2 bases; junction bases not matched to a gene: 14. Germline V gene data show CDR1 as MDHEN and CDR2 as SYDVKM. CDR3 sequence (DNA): TGTGCCAGCAGCCGGAGGGAGGGGACTAAATTCACAGATACGCAGTATTTT. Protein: CASSRREGTKFTDTQYF.

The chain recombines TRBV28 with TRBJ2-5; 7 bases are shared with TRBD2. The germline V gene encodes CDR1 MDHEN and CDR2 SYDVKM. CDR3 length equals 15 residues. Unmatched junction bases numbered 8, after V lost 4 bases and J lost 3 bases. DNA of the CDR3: TGTGCCAGCAGTTCCCAGGCTAGCGGAAAAGAGACCCAGTACTTC. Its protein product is CASSSQASGKETQYF.

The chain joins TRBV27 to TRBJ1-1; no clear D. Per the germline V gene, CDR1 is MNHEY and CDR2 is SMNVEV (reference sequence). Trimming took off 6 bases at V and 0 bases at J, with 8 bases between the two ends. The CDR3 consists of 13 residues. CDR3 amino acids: CASRPWMNTEAFF. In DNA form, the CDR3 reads TGTGCCAGCAGGCCCTGGATGAACACTGAAGCTTTCTTT.

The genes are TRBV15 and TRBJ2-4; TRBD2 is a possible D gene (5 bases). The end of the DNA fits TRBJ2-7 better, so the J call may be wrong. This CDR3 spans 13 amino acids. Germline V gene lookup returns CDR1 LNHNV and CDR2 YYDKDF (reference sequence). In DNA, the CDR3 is TGTGCCACCAGCTTGAGGGAACGGAGCGAGCAGTACTTC. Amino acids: CATSLRERSEQYF.

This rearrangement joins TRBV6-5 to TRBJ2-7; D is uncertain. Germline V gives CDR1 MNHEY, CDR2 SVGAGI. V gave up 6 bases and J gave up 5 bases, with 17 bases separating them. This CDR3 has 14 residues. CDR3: CASRYRRTAHEQYF. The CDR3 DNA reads TGTGCCAGCAGATATCGGCGAACAGCCCACGAGCAGTACTTC.